This T cell receptor (beta chain) was obtained from a study of blood T cell repertoires in COVID-19. Looking at the study overall: Nucleic acid was either cDNA or gDNA, and it came from T cells, B-cell-depleted T cells, or PBMCs.

TCRdb's copy holds only in-frame clones and misses some; the assay was immunoSEQ multiplex PCR. Counted here are approximately 240,000 clones, 87% occurring once; the ten biggest clones make up about 6%. Categorization into cohorts depended on clinical history that participants reported. Germline V gene data show CDR1 as KGHSH and CDR2 as LQKENI. V lost 4 bases and J lost 6, with 9 bases in between. CDR3 length: 13 amino acids. The sequence was obtained from a woman in her 30s with acute COVID-19. The chain combines TRBV18 with TRBJ2-2; D remains ambiguous. Sequenced sample: PBMCs or T cells enriched from blood (not recorded which). CDR3 region: CASSRDLSGELFF. CDR3 nucleotide sequence: TGTGCCAGCTCACGAGACTTGTCCGGGGAGCTGTTTTTT.